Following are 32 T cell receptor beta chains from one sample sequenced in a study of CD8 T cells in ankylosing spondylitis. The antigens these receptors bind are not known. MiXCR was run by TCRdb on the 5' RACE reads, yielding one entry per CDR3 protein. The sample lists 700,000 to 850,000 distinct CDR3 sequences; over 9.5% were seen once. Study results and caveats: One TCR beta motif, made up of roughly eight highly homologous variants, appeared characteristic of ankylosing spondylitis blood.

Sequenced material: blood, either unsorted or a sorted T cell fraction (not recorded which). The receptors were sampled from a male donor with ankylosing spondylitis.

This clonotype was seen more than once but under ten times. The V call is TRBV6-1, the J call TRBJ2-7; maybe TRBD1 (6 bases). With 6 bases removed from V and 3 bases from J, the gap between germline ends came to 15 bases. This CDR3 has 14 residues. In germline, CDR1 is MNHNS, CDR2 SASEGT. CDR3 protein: CASSPAGQIYEQYF. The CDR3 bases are TGTGCCAGCAGCCCTGCCGGACAGATCTACGAGCAGTACTTC.

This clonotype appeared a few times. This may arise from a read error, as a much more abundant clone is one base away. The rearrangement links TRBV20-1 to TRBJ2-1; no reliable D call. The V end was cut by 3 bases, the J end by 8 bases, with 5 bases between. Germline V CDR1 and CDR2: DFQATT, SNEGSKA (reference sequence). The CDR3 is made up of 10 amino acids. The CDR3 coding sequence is TGCAGTGCTAGGGGCGATGAGCAGTTCTTC. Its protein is CSARGDEQFF.

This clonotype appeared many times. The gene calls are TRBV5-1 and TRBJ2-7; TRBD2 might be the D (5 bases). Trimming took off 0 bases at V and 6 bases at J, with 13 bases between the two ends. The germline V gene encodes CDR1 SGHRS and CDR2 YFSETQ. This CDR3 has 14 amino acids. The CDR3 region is CASSLERGPGEQYF. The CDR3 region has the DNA TGCGCCAGCAGCTTGGAACGAGGGCCGGGCGAGCAGTACTTC.

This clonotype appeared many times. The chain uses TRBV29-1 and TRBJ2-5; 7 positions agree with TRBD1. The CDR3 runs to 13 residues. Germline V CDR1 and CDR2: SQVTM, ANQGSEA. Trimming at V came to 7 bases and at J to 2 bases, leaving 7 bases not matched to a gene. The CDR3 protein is CSARTGQQETQYF. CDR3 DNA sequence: TGCAGCGCGCGGACAGGACAGCAAGAGACCCAGTACTTC.

The CDR3: CASSLYNLSNQPQHF. Here the CDR3 DNA reads TGTGCCAGCAGCCTTTATAACCTTAGCAATCAGCCCCAGCATTTT. The V call is TRBV2, the J call TRBJ1-5; D ambiguous. CDR3 size: 15 residues. V was cut by 6 bases and J by 0 bases, with 12 bases left in between. Germline CDR1 reads SNHLY; CDR2 reads FYNNEI.

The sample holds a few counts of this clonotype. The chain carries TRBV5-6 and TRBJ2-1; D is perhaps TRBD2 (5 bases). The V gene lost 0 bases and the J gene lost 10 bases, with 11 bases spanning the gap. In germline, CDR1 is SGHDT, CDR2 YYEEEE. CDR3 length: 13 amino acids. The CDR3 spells CASSLVLANEQFF. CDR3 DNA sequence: TGTGCCAGCAGCTTGGTTCTAGCTAACGAGCAGTTCTTC.

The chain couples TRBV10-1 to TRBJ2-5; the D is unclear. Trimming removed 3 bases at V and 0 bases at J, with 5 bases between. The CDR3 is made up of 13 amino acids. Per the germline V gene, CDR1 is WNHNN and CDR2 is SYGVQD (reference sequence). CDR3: CASSEGHQETQYF. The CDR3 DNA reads TGCGCCAGCAGTGAAGGCCACCAAGAGACCCAGTACTTC.

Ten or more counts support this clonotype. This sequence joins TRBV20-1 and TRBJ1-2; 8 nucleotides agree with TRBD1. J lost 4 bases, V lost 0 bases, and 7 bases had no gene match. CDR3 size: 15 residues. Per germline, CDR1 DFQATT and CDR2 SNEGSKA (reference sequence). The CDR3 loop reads CSARDTGTGRYGYTF. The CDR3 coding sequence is TGCAGTGCTAGAGATACGGGGACAGGACGCTATGGCTACACCTTC.

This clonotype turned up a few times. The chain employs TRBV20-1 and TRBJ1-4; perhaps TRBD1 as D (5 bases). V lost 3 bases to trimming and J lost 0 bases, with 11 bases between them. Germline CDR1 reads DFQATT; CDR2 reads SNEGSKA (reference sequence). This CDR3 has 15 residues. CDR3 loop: CSASDSLATNEKLFF. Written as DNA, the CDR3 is TGCAGTGCTAGTGACAGCTTAGCAACTAATGAAAAACTGTTTTTT.

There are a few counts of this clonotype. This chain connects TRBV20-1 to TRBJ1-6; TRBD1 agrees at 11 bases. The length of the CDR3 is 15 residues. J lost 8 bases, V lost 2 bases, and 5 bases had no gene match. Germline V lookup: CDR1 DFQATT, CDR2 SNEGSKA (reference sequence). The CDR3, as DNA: TGCAGTGCTAGATCAGGGGGACAGGGGGATTCACCCCTCCACTTT. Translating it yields CSARSGGQGDSPLHF.

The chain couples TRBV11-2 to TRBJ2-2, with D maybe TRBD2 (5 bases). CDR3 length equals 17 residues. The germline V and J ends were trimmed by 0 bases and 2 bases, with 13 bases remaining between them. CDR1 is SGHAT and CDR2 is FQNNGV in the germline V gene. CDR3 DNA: TGTGCCAGCAGCTTAGATCTGGTCCTAGCCAACACCGGGGAGCTGTTTTTT. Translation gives CASSLDLVLANTGELFF. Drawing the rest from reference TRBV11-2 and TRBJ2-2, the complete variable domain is EAGVAQSPRYKIIEKRQSVAFWCNPISGHATLYWYQQILGQGPKLLIQFQNNGVVDDSQLPKDRFSAERLKGVDSTLKIQPAKLEDSAVYLCASSLDLVLANTGELFFGEGSRLTVL.

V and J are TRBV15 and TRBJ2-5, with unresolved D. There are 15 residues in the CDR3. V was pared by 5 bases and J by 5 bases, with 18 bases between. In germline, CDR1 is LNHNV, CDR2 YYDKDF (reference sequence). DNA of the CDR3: TGTGCCACCAGCCGAAGAGACATTGGGTTGGAGACCCAGTACTTC. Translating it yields CATSRRDIGLETQYF. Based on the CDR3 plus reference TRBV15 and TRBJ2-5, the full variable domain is DAMVIQNPRYQVTQFGKPVTLSCSQTLNHNVMYWYQQKSSQAPKLLFHYYDKDFNNEADTPDNFQSRRPNTSFCFLDIRSPGLGDTAMYLCATSRRDIGLETQYFGPGTRLLVL.

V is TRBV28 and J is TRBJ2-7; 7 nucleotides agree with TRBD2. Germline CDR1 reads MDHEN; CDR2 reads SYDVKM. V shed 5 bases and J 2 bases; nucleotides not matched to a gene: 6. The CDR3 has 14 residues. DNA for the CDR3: TGTGCCAGCAGTCCTGGGAGGGCCGCCTACGAGCAGTACTTC. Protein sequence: CASSPGRAAYEQYF.

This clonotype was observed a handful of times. The CDR3 DNA reads TGCAGTGCTAACAAGGGGGCCAACGTCCTGACTTTC. This encodes CSANKGANVLTF. The chain has TRBV20-1 and TRBJ2-6, with D unresolved. From germline, CDR1 is DFQATT and CDR2 SNEGSKA (reference sequence). The length of the CDR3 is 12 residues. V lost 4 bases and J 4 bases, leaving 5 bases between the germline ends.

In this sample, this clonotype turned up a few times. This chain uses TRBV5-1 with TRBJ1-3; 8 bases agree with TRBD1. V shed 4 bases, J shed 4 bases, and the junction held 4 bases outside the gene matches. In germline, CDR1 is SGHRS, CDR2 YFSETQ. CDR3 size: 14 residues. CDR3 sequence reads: CASSQQGVGNTIYF. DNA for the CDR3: TGCGCCAGCAGCCAACAGGGGGTCGGAAACACCATATATTTT.

CDR3 nucleotides: TGCGCCAGCAGCTTGGGCGTCAGCGCGAACACCGGGGAGCTGTTTTTT. This gives the protein CASSLGVSANTGELFF. This chain joins TRBV5-1 and TRBJ2-2, with D unclear. Germline CDR1 reads SGHRS; CDR2 reads YFSETQ. The CDR3 extends over 16 amino acids. V lost 0 bases and J 0 bases, leaving 9 bases between the germline ends.

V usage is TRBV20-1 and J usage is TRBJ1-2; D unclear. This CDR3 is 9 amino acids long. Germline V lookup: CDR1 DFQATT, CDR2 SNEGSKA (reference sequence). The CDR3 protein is CSPDYGYTF. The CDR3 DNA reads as TGCAGCCCTGACTATGGCTACACCTTC.

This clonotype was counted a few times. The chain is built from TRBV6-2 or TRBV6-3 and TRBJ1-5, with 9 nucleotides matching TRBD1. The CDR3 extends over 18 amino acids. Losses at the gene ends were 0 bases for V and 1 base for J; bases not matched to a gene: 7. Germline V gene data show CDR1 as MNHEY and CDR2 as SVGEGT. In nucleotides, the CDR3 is TGTGCCAGCAGTTACTCCCCGATACAGGGGGCGAGCAATCAGCCCCAGCATTTT. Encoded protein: CASSYSPIQGASNQPQHF.

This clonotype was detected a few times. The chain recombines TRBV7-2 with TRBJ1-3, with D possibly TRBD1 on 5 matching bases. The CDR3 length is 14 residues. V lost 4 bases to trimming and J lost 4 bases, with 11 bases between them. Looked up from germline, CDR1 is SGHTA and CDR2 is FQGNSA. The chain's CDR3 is CASSWTSSGNTIYF. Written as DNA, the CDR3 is TGTGCCAGCAGCTGGACAAGCTCAGGAAACACCATATATTTT.

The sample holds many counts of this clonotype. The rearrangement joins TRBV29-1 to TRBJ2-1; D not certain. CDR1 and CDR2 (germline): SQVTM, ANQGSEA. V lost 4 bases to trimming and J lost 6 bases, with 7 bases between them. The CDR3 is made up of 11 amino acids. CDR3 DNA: TGCAGCGTTGGCTTGCGCAATGAGCAGTTCTTC. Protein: CSVGLRNEQFF.

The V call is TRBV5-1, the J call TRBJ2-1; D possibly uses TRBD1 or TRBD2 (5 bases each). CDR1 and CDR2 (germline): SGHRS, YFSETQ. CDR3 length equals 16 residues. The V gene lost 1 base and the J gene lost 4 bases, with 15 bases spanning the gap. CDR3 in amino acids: CASSLIGGVGYNEQFF. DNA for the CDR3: TGCGCCAGCAGCTTGATTGGGGGAGTGGGGTACAATGAGCAGTTCTTC.

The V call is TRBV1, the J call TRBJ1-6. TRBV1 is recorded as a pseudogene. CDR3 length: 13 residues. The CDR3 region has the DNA TGCACCAGCAGCCGGGAGGGGAGTTCACCCCTCCACTTT. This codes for CTSSREGSSPLHF.

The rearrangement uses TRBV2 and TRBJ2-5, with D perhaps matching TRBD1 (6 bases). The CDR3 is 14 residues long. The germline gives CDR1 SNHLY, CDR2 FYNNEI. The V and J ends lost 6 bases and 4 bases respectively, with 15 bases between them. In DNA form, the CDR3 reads TGTGCCAGCAGGTCCACAGGGTCGGGAGAGACCCAGTACTTC. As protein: CASRSTGSGETQYF.

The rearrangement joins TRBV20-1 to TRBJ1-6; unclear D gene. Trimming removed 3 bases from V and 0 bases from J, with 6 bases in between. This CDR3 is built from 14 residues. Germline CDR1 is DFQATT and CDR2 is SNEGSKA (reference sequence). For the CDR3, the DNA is TGCAGTGCTAGTCGGGGCTCCTATAATTCACCCCTCCACTTT. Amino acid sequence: CSASRGSYNSPLHF.

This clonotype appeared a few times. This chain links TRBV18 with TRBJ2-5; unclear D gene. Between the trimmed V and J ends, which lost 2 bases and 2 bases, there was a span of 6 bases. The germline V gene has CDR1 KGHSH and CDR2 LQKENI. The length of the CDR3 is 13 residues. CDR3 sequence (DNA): TGTGCCAGCTCACCATCGACACAAGAGACCCAGTACTTC. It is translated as CASSPSTQETQYF.

The CDR3 coding sequence is TGTGCCAGCAGTGACCTCGGGGACAGGGCTATGTACTTC. Translating gives CASSDLGDRAMYF. This rearrangement joins TRBV6-1 to TRBJ2-7, with 9 bases aligning to TRBD1. J was trimmed by 12 bases and V by 3 bases; bases with no gene match: 9. This CDR3 is built from 13 residues. Germline-derived CDR1 and CDR2 are MNHNS and SASEGT.

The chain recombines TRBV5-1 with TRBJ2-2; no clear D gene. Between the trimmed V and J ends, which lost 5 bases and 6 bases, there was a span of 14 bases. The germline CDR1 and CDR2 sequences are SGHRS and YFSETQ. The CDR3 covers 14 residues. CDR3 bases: TGCGCCAGCAGGTCGGGCGATGGCCCCGGGGAGCTGTTTTTT. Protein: CASRSGDGPGELFF.

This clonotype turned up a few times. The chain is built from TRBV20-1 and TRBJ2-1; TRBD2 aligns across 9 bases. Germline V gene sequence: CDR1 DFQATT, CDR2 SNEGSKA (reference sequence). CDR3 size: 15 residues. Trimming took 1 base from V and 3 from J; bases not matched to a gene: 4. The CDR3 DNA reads TGCAGTGCTAGAGTTAGCGGGAGTATCTACAATGAGCAGTTCTTC. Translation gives CSARVSGSIYNEQFF.

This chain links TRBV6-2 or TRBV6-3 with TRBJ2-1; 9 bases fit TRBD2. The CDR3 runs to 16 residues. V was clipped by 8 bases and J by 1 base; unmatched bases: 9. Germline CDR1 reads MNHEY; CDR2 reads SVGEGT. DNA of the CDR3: TGTGCCAGCTCGGCTAGCGGGGATGTTTCCTACAATGAGCAGTTCTTC. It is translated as CASSASGDVSYNEQFF.

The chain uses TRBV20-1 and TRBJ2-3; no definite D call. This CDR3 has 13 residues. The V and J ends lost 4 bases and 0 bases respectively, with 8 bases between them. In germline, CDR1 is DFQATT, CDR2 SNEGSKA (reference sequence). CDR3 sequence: CSATAPSTDTQYF. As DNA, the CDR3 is TGCAGTGCTACGGCACCTAGCACAGATACGCAGTATTTT.

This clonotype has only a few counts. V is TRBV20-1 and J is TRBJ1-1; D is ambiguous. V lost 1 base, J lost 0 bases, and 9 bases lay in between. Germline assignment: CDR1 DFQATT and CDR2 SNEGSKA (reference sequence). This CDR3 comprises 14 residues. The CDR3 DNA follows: TGCAGTGCTAGAGGATTTAGACTGAACACTGAAGCTTTCTTT. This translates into CSARGFRLNTEAFF.

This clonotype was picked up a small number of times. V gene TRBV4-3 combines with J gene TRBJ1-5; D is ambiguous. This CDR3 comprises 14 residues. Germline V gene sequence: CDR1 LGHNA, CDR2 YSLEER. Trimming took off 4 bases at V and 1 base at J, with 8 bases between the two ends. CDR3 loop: CASSPMESNQPQHF. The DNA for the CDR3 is TGCGCCAGCAGCCCTATGGAAAGCAATCAGCCCCAGCATTTT.